The clone carrying this T cell receptor (beta chain) was seen more than once but under ten times. Its specificity is not known. UMIs and sample barcodes were carried by the TCR alpha and TCR beta cDNA libraries that 5'RACE produced using constant-segment primers. Each CDR3 protein gets one entry after TCRdb re-called the 5' RACE reads with MiXCR. The repertoire holds 300,000 to 400,000 distinct CDR3 sequences, about 13% seen once, with about a fifth in the top ten. The sample belongs to a study of T-cell memory formation after mild COVID-19. Study context: Largely donor-specific sequence clusters came from a couple of donors.

Trimming removed 1 base at V and 10 bases at J, with 11 bases between. CDR3 length: 13 amino acids. Germline-derived CDR1 and CDR2 are SGHDN and FVKESK. Study-wide results and limits: CD4+ bias marked clones expanding day 15 to 37, unlike balanced contracting clones. Unconfirmed was the SARS-CoV-2 specificity of second-wave clones that peaked on day 37.

The sample consisted of PBMCs or a T cell subset sorted from them (not recorded which). The sequence derives from a man between 18 and 35 years old who had mild COVID-19 (a few samples of this study predate the infection). Cell type and time point are not known. This chain connects TRBV14 to TRBJ1-5; D remains ambiguous. Here the CDR3 DNA reads TGTGCCAGCAGCCAAGTAGTTGGAGGCCCCCAGCATTTT. It is translated as CASSQVVGGPQHF.